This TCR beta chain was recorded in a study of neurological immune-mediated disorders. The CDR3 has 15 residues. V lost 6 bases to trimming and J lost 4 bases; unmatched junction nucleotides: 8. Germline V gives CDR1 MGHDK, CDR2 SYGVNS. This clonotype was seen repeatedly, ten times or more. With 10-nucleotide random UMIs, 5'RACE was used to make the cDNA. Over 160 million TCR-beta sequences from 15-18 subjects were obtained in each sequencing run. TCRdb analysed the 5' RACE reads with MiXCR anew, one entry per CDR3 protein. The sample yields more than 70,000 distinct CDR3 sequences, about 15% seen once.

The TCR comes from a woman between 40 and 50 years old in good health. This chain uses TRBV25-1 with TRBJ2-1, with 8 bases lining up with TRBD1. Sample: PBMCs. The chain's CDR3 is CASSQPGQAYNEQFF. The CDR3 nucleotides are TGTGCCAGCAGCCAACCGGGACAGGCGTACAATGAGCAGTTCTTC.